The T cell receptor (beta chain) described here comes from a study of OX40 agonist ivuxolimab in advanced cancers. Using immunoSEQ multiplex PCR, the repertoire was profiled, and TCRdb retains in-frame clones only, with some absent. The repertoire holds about 77,000 clones, with 90% to 95% as singletons. Trimming removed 5 bases from V and 5 bases from J, with 12 bases in between. Germline CDR1 MNHNY, CDR2 SVGAGI (reference sequence). The CDR3 contains 13 residues. The TCR was taken from an adult with an advanced solid tumor such as melanoma, head and neck, liver or kidney cancer. Sequenced material: CD4+ or CD8+ T cells sorted from blood, taken in a trial of the OX40 agonist ivuxolimab. The J gene is TRBJ1-1, the V gene TRBV6-6, with D perhaps TRBD1 (6 bases). CDR3 sequence: CASSPTGRTEAFF. CDR3 bases: TGTGCCAGCAGTCCGACAGGTAGGACTGAAGCTTTCTTT.